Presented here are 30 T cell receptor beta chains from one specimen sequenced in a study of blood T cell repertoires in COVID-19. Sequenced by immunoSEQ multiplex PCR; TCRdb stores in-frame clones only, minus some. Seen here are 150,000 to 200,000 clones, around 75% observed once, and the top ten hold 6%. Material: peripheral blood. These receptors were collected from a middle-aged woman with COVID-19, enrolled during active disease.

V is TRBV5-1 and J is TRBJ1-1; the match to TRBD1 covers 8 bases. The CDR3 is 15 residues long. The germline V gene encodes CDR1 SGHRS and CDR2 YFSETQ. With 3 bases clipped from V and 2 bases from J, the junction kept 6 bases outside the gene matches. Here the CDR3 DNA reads TGCGCCAGCAGCTACCAGACAGGGGCAAACACTGAAGCTTTCTTT. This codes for CASSYQTGANTEAFF.

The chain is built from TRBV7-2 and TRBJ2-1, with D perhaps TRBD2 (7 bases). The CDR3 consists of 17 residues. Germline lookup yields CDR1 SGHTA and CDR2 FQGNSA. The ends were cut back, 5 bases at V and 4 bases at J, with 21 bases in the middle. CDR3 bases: TGTGCCAGCAGCCTTCCGGGGGGCGGGGGCTTATACAATGAGCAGTTCTTC. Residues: CASSLPGGGGLYNEQFF.

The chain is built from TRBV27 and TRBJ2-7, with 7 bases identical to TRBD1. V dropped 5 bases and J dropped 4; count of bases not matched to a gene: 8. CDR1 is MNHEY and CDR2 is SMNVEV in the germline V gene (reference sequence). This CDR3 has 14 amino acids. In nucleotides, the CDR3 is TGTGCCAGCAGTCTACAGGGGCCTCTATACGAGCAGTACTTC. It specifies CASSLQGPLYEQYF.

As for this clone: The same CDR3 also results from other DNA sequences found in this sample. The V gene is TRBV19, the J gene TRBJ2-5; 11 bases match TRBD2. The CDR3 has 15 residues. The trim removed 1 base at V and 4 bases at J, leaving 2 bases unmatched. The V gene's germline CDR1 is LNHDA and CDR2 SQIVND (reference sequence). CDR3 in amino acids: CASSIALAGGETQYF. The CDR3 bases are TGTGCCAGTAGTATAGCGCTAGCGGGGGGAGAGACCCAGTACTTC.

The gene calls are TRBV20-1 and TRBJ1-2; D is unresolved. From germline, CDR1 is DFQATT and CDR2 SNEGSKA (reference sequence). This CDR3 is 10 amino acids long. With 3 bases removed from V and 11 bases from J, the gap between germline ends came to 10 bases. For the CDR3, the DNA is TGCAGTGCTAGGGGCAGTGGATACACCTTC. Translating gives CSARGSGYTF.

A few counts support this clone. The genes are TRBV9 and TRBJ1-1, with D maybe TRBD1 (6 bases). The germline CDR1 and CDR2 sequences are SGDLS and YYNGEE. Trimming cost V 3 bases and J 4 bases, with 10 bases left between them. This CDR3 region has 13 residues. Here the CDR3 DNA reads TGTGCCAGCAGCGCCCCACAGGGCACTGAAGCTTTCTTT. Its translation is CASSAPQGTEAFF.

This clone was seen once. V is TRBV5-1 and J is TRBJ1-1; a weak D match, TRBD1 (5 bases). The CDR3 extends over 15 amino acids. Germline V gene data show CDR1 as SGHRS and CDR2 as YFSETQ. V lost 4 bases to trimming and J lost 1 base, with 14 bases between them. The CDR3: CASSQTTVQNTEAFF. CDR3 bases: TGCGCCAGCAGCCAGACGACAGTTCAGAACACTGAAGCTTTCTTT.

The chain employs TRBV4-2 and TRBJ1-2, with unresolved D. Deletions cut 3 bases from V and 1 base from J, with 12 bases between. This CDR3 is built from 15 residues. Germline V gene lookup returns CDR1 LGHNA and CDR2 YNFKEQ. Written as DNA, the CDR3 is TGTGCCAGCAGCCAGGCTGGGCCTTATAACTATGGCTACACCTTC. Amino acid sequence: CASSQAGPYNYGYTF.

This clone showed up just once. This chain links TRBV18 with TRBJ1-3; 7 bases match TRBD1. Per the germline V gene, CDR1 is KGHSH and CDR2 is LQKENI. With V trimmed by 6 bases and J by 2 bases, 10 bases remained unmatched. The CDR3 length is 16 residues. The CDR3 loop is CASSPDRLGAGNTIYF. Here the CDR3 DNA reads TGTGCCAGCTCTCCGGACAGGCTCGGGGCTGGAAACACCATATATTTT.

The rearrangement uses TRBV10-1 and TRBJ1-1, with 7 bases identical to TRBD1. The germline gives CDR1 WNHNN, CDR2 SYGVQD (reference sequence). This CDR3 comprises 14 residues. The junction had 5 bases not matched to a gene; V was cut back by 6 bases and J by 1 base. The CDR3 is CASRNRGRNTEAFF. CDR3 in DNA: TGCGCCAGCAGGAACAGGGGAAGGAACACTGAAGCTTTCTTT.

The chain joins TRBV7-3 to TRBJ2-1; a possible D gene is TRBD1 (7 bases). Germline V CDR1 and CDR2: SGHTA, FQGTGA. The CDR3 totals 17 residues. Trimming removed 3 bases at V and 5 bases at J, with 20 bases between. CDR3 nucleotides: TGTGCCAGCAGCTTGGGTTCGGAGGGGGCTTTCGACAATGAGCAGTTCTTC. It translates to CASSLGSEGAFDNEQFF. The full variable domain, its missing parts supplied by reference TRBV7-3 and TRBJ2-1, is GAGVSQTPSNKVTEKGKYVELRCDPISGHTALYWYRQSLGQGPEFLIYFQGTGAADDSGLPNDRFFAVRPEGSVSTLKIQRTERGDSAVYLCASSLGSEGAFDNEQFFGPGTRLTVL.

The CDR3 coding sequence is TGTGCCAGCAACTTTGAGAATTCACCCCTCCACTTT. Translation gives CASNFENSPLHF. V and J are TRBV7-9 and TRBJ1-6; D is undetermined. The CDR3 loop spans 12 amino acids. CDR1 is SEHNR and CDR2 is FQNEAQ in the germline V gene (reference sequence). V lost 7 bases to trimming and J lost 7 bases, with 8 bases between them.

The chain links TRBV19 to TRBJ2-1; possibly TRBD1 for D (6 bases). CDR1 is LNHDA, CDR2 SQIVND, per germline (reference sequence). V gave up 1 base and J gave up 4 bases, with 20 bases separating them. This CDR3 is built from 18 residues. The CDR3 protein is CASSIVGQGISSYNEQFF. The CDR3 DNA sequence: TGTGCCAGTAGTATAGTTGGGCAGGGGATTTCGTCGTACAATGAGCAGTTCTTC.

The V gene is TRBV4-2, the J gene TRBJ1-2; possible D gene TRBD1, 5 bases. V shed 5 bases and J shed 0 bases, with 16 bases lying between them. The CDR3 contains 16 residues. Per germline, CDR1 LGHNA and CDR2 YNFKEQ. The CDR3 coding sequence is TGTGCCAGCAGCTCCGGGGGGGATCCCTCTAACTATGGCTACACCTTC. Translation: CASSSGGDPSNYGYTF.

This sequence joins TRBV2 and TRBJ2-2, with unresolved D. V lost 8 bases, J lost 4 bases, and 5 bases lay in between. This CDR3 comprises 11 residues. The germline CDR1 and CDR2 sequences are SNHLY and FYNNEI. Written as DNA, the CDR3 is TGTGCCAGCTCGCGCACCGGGGAGCTGTTTTTT. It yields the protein CASSRTGELFF.

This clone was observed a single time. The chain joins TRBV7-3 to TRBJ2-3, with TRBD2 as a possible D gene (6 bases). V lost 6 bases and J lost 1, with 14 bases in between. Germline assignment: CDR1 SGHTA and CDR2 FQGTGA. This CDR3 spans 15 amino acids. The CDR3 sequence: CASSLAGKGTDTQYF. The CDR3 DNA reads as TGTGCCAGCAGTTTGGCGGGGAAAGGCACAGATACGCAGTATTTT.

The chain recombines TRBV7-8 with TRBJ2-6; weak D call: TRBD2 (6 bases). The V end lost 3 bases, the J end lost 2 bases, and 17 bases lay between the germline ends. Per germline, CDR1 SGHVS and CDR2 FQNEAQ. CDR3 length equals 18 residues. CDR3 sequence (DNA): TGTGCCAGCAGCTTTTTCGGACTACCGGGACCTGGGGCCAACGTCCTGACTTTC. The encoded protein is CASSFFGLPGPGANVLTF.

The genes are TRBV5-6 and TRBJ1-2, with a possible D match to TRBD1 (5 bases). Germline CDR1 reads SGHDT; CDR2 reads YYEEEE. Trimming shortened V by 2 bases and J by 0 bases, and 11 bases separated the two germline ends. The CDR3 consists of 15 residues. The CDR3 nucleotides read TGTGCCAGCAGCTTTAAGGGGTGGGCTAACTATGGCTACACCTTC. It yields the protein CASSFKGWANYGYTF.

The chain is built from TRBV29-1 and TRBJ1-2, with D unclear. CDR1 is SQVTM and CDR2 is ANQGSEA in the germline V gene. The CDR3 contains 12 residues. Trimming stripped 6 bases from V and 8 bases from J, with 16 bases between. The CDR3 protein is CSVAQTNSGYTF. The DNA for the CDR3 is TGCAGCGTCGCACAGACCAACAGCGGCTACACCTTC.

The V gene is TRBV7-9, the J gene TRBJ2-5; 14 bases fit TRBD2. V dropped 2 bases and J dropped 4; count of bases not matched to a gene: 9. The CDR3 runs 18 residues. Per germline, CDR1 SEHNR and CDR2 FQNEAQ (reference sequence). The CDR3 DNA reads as TGTGCCAGCAGCTTAACCGACCTGGGACTAGCGGGAGTAGAGACCCAGTACTTC. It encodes CASSLTDLGLAGVETQYF.

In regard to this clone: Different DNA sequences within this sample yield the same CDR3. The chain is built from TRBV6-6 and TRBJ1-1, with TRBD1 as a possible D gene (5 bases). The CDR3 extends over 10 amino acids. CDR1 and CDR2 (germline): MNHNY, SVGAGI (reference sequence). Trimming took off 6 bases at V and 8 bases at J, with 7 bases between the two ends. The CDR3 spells CASREGEAFF. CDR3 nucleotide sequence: TGTGCCAGCAGGGAGGGGGAAGCTTTCTTT.

The CDR3 region has the DNA TGTGCCATCAGCCAAACAGGGTGGGAGCTGTTTTTT. It yields the protein CAISQTGWELFF. The chain has TRBV10-3 and TRBJ2-2, with D possibly matching TRBD1 (6 bases). The CDR3 extends over 12 amino acids. Germline values: CDR1 ENHRY, CDR2 SYGVKD. Trimming removed 6 bases from V and 9 bases from J, with 11 bases in between.

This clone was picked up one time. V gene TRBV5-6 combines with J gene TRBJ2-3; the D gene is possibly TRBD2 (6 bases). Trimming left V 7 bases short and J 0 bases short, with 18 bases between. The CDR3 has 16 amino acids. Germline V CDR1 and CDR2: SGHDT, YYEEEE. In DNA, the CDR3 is TGTGCCAGCCTCAAGTGGAGGGGCCTAAGCACAGATACGCAGTATTTT. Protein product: CASLKWRGLSTDTQYF.

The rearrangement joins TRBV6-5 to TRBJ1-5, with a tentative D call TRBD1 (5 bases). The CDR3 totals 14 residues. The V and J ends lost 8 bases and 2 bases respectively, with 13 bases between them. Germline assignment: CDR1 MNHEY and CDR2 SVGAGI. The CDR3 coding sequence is TGTGCCAGCTCCACCGAAGGGGGCAATCAGCCCCAGCATTTT. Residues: CASSTEGGNQPQHF.

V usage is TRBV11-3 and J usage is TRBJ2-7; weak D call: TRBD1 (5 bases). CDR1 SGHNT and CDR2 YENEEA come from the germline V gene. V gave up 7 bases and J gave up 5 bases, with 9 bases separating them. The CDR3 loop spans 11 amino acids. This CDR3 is CASIKGDEQYF. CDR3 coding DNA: TGTGCCAGCATAAAAGGGGACGAGCAGTACTTC.

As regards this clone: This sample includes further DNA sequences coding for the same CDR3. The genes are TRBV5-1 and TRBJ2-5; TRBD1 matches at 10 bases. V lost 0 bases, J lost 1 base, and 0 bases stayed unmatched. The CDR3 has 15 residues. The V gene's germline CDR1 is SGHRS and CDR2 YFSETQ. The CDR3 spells CASSLGDRGQETQYF. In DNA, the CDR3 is TGCGCCAGCAGCTTGGGGGACAGGGGCCAAGAGACCCAGTACTTC.

In DNA form, the CDR3 reads TGTGCCAGCAGGGGCCTCGACAGGGTAACTGAAGCTTTCTTT. It codes for CASRGLDRVTEAFF. The chain joins TRBV6-6 to TRBJ1-1; TRBD1 matches at 7 bases. The CDR3 spans 14 residues. J gave up 5 bases and V 6 bases, and 9 bases lay outside the gene matches. The germline gives CDR1 MNHNY, CDR2 SVGAGI (reference sequence).

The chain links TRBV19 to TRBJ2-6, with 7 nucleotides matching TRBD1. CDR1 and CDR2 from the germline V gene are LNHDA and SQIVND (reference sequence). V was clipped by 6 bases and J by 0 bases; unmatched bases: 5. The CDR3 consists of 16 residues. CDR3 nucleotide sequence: TGTGCCAGTAGGAAGGGGGCCGACTCTGGGGCCAACGTCCTGACTTTC. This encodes CASRKGADSGANVLTF. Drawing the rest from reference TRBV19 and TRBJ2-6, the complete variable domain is DGGITQSPKYLFRKEGQNVTLSCEQNLNHDAMYWYRQDPGQGLRLIYYSQIVNDFQKGDIAEGYSVSREKKESFPLTVTSAQKNPTAFYLCASRKGADSGANVLTFGAGSRLTVL.

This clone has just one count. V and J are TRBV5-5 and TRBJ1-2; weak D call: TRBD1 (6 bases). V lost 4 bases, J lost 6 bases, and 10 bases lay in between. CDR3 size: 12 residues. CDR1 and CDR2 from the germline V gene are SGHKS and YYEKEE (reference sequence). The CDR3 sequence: CASSTWTDGYTF. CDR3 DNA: TGTGCCAGCAGCACCTGGACAGATGGCTACACCTTC.

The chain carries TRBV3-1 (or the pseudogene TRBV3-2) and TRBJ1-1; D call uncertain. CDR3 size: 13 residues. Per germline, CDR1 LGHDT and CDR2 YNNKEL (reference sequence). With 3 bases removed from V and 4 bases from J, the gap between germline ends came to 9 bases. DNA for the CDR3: TGTGCCAGCAGCCATGGTGGGAGCACTGAAGCTTTCTTT. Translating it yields CASSHGGSTEAFF.